This TCR beta chain was retrieved from a study of vaccination and CD4 T cells after COVID-19. Looking at the study overall: Two Hispanic individuals were among six male and four female convalescent patients. Median draw time for post-COVID samples was 85 to 120 days post-diagnosis (range 35 to 161). The post-vaccine samples came a median around 75 days after dose two (range 14 to 241).

Each CDR3 protein gets one entry after TCRdb re-called the PCR reads with MiXCR. The sample lists 20,000 to 25,000 distinct CDR3 sequences, under 60% occurring once. Comment on this clonotype: The antigen remains undetermined.

The V end was cut by 6 bases, the J end by 8 bases, with 10 bases between. Germline V gene data show CDR1 as GTSNPN and CDR2 as SVGIG (reference sequence). The CDR3 runs 10 residues. Findings and caveats of the study: The great majority, 304 of 307 vaccine-specific clones, proved spike mono-reactive in convalescent patients.

The TCR comes from a human donor who had recovered from COVID-19. The J gene is TRBJ1-1, the V gene TRBV30, with a tentative D call TRBD1 (5 bases). The specimen comprised CD4+ T cells from blood, sampled before SARS-CoV-2 vaccination. CDR3 loop: CACHNREAFF. CDR3 nucleotide sequence: TGTGCCTGTCATAACAGGGAAGCTTTCTTT.